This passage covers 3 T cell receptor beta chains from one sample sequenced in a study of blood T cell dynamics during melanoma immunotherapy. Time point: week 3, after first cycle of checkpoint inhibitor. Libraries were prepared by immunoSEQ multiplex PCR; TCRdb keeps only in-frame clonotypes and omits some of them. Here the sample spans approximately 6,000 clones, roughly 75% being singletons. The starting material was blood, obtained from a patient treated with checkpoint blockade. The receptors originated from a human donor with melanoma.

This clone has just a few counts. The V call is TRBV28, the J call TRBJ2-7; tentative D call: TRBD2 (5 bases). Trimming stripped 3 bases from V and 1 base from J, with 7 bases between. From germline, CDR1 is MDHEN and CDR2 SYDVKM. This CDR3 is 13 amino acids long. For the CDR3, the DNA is TGTGCCAGCAGTTTCGAGGGTTCCTACGAGCAGTACTTC. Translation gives CASSFEGSYEQYF. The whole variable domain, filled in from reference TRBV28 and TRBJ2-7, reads DVKVTQSSRYLVKRTGEKVFLECVQDMDHENMFWYRQDPGLGLRLIYFSYDVKMKEKGDIPEGYSVSREKKERFSLILESASTNQTSMYLCASSFEGSYEQYFGPGTRLTVT.

The DNA for the CDR3 is TGTGCCAGCAAAAGCTTGAGGGAAAAACTGTTTTTT. Translated: CASKSLREKLFF. V usage is TRBV2 and J usage is TRBJ1-4; D gene ambiguous. CDR3 length: 12 residues. Germline CDR1 reads SNHLY; CDR2 reads FYNNEI. Trimming took 7 bases from V and 8 from J, leaving 11 bases between them.

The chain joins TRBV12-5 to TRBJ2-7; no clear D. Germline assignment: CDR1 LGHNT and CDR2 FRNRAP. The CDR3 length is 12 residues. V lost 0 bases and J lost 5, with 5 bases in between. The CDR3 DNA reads TGTGCTAGTGGTTTGGTAGAACACGAGCAGTACTTC. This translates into CASGLVEHEQYF.